This T cell receptor (beta chain) originates from a study of CD8 T cells in Susac syndrome. The CDR3 runs to 16 residues. Per germline, CDR1 MGHRA and CDR2 YSYEKL. The V and J ends lost 0 bases and 1 base respectively, with 10 bases between them. The study's findings and limits: The study's TCR sequencing and HLA analysis covered a relatively small number of individuals, and the study acknowledged this.

cDNA came from around 0.5 to 1 ug RNA primed by random hexamers. MiXCR, run by TCRdb on the immunoSEQ multiplex PCR reads, gives a single entry per CDR3 protein. In the table there are roughly 150,000 distinct CDR3 sequences, around 92% of which are singletons. Details on this clonotype: Its cognate antigen is unknown.

This sequence was found in a human donor in good health. This chain connects TRBV4-1 to TRBJ1-5, with D possibly being TRBD1 (5 bases). The sequenced sample consisted of CD4+ T cells from PBMCs. Here the CDR3 reads CASSQDGGRSNQPQHF. The CDR3 nucleotides read TGCGCCAGCAGCCAAGATGGGGGACGCAGCAATCAGCCCCAGCATTTT.